This record covers a single T cell receptor (beta chain). Its antigen is currently unknown. Some clones are missing from TCRdb's copy, which holds only in-frame ones; the method was immunoSEQ multiplex PCR. The sample shows about 2 million clones, approximately 95% of them seen only once. The CDR3 spans 17 residues. Germline V lookup: CDR1 MGHRA, CDR2 YSYEKL. V lost 0 bases, J lost 6 bases, and 9 bases stayed unmatched. The sample comes from a study of shared clonotypes between healthy human individuals. Naive CD8 populations comprised CD45RO-negative cells positively selected for CCR7, excluding terminally differentiated effector memory CD45RA+ cells. Study-level findings and limits: Sequencing depth was predicted to influence how clonotypes are shared among donors.

What was sequenced was naive CD8+ T cells sorted from blood. This TCR was recovered from a man younger than 35 in good health. The rearrangement links TRBV4-1 to TRBJ2-1; TRBD2 agrees at 9 bases. The CDR3 sequence: CASSQEAGTSNTNEQFF. CDR3 coding DNA: TGCGCCAGCAGCCAAGAAGCGGGGACTAGCAACACCAATGAGCAGTTCTTC.